The 14 T cell receptor beta chains below come from one sample, sequenced in a study of Ad26.COV2.S vaccination and SARS-CoV-2 variants. The treatment here: about 20 received Ad26.COV2.S at low or high dose, single or two shots; 5 received placebo; per-sample allocation not given. Sampling occurred on day 63 after the first vaccine or placebo injection. Some clones are missing from TCRdb's copy, which holds only in-frame ones; the method was immunoSEQ multiplex PCR. Of roughly 350,000 clones listed, about 86% are singletons. Sequences were derived from peripheral blood, sampled in a trial of Ad26.COV2.S vaccine versus placebo. Receptors were obtained from a person between 18 and 65 years old who received the Ad26.COV2.S COVID-19 vaccine or a placebo.

V is TRBV6-1 and J is TRBJ2-1; TRBD2 matches 10 bases. The CDR3 runs 16 residues. Germline V lookup: CDR1 MNHNS, CDR2 SASEGT. Unmatched junction bases numbered 12, after V lost 1 base and J lost 12 bases. This chain's CDR3 is CASSEGNSGRPARQFF. CDR3 DNA sequence: TGTGCCAGCAGTGAAGGCAATAGCGGGAGGCCCGCGAGGCAGTTCTTC.

This clone was seen more than once but under ten times. The genes are TRBV2 and TRBJ2-5, with 9 bases identical to TRBD1. This CDR3 spans 14 amino acids. Trimming at V came to 6 bases and at J to 3 bases, leaving 5 bases not matched to a gene. Germline CDR1 is SNHLY and CDR2 is FYNNEI. CDR3 residues: CASRPRTGEETQYF. CDR3 DNA sequence: TGTGCCAGCAGGCCCCGGACAGGGGAAGAGACCCAGTACTTC.

The rearrangement uses TRBV7-2 and TRBJ2-7; D gene ambiguous. CDR3 length: 12 amino acids. Trimming removed 4 bases at V and 6 bases at J, with 10 bases between. From germline, CDR1 is SGHTA and CDR2 FQGNSA. The CDR3 reads CASSSRTSEQYF. Here the CDR3 DNA reads TGTGCCAGCAGCTCCCGGACGAGCGAGCAGTACTTC.

The V gene is TRBV13, the J gene TRBJ2-7, with 9 positions matching TRBD1. This CDR3 region has 15 residues. Looked up from germline, CDR1 is PRHDT and CDR2 is FYEKMQ (reference sequence). Losses at the gene ends were 5 bases for V and 3 bases for J; bases not matched to a gene: 8. The CDR3 nucleotides read TGTGCCAGCAGCGTCACAGGGGGCCGTTACTACGAGCAGTACTTC. Translation: CASSVTGGRYYEQYF.

In its sample, this clone was seen once. V gene TRBV18 combines with J gene TRBJ1-2, with D perhaps TRBD1 (5 bases). Germline CDR1 reads KGHSH; CDR2 reads LQKENI. Trimming removed 3 bases from V and 3 bases from J, with 14 bases in between. The CDR3 has 15 residues. DNA of the CDR3: TGTGCCAGCTCACCTAACCGCGGGGGAGACTATGGCTACACCTTC. Its translation is CASSPNRGGDYGYTF.

This clone was detected only once. The V call is TRBV6-5, the J call TRBJ1-1; TRBD1 might be the D (6 bases). Trimming left V 4 bases short and J 4 bases short, with 16 bases between. Germline V gives CDR1 MNHEY, CDR2 SVGAGI. The CDR3 length is 15 residues. The CDR3 DNA reads TGTGCCAGCAGTTCGCTCAGGGGAGTGCGCACTGAAGCTTTCTTT. It codes for CASSSLRGVRTEAFF.

This chain joins TRBV27 and TRBJ1-1, with D tentatively TRBD1 (6 bases). Germline loops: CDR1 MNHEY, CDR2 SMNVEV (reference sequence). Trimming cost V 4 bases and J 1 base, with 13 bases left between them. This CDR3 comprises 15 residues. CDR3 in amino acids: CASSSQGTENTEAFF. DNA for the CDR3: TGTGCCAGCAGTTCTCAGGGGACGGAGAACACTGAAGCTTTCTTT.

The gene calls are TRBV15 and TRBJ2-4; D unclear. CDR1 and CDR2 from the germline V gene are LNHNV and YYDKDF (reference sequence). The CDR3 extends over 13 amino acids. V was trimmed by 8 bases and J by 0 bases, leaving 8 bases between them. The CDR3 region is CATLDLAKNIQYF. Here the CDR3 DNA reads TGTGCCACCTTAGACTTAGCCAAAAACATTCAGTACTTC.

The rearrangement joins TRBV11-2 to TRBJ2-1; D perhaps matches TRBD2 (6 bases). CDR1 is SGHAT, CDR2 FQNNGV, per germline. V shed 0 bases and J shed 8 bases, with 29 bases lying between them. This CDR3 contains 20 residues. The CDR3 loop is CASSLEGPLEGYHDGDEQFF. The DNA of the CDR3 is TGTGCCAGCAGCTTAGAGGGCCCGTTGGAGGGCTACCATGATGGCGATGAGCAGTTCTTC. The full variable domain, its missing parts supplied by reference TRBV11-2 and TRBJ2-1, is EAGVAQSPRYKIIEKRQSVAFWCNPISGHATLYWYQQILGQGPKLLIQFQNNGVVDDSQLPKDRFSAERLKGVDSTLKIQPAKLEDSAVYLCASSLEGPLEGYHDGDEQFFGPGTRLTVL.

The chain employs TRBV7-3 and TRBJ2-1; 9 bases match TRBD2. This CDR3 has 14 amino acids. V lost 6 bases to trimming and J lost 6 bases; unmatched junction nucleotides: 6. The germline V gene has CDR1 SGHTA and CDR2 FQGTGA. The CDR3 sequence: CASSLSGSGNEQFF. CDR3 in DNA: TGTGCCAGCAGTCTTAGCGGGAGTGGCAATGAGCAGTTCTTC.

The rearrangement links TRBV20-1 to TRBJ1-5, with 9 bases lining up with TRBD1. CDR3 length: 13 residues. V shed 3 bases and J 9 bases; nucleotides not matched to a gene: 6. The germline V gene has CDR1 DFQATT and CDR2 SNEGSKA (reference sequence). CDR3 residues: CSASTQGARPQHF. DNA of the CDR3: TGCAGTGCTAGTACACAGGGGGCACGGCCCCAGCATTTT.

CDR3 sequence reads: CASSLAQNSPLHF. DNA for the CDR3: TGCGCCAGCAGCCTCGCGCAGAATTCACCCCTCCACTTT. The chain joins TRBV4-1 to TRBJ1-6; D is undetermined. The CDR3 covers 13 residues. The V gene lost 4 bases and the J gene lost 7 bases, with 8 bases spanning the gap. Germline CDR1 and CDR2: MGHRA and YSYEKL.

The chain recombines TRBV4-3 with TRBJ2-1, with TRBD2 matching 7 bases. Germline assignment: CDR1 LGHNA and CDR2 YSLEER. The CDR3 totals 16 residues. Trimming removed 3 bases from V and 9 bases from J; junction bases left unmatched: 14. This CDR3 is CASSQDLAEGVGEQFF. CDR3 nucleotides: TGCGCCAGCAGCCAGGACCTAGCGGAAGGAGTTGGTGAGCAGTTCTTC.

The chain has TRBV10-2 and TRBJ2-1; D possibly corresponds to TRBD2 (5 bases). This CDR3 comprises 13 residues. The germline gives CDR1 WSHSY, CDR2 SAAADI. V was clipped by 7 bases and J by 8 bases, with 15 bases between them. CDR3 loop: CASNTDGEHEQFF. CDR3 bases: TGCGCCAGCAATACGGACGGGGAGCATGAGCAGTTCTTC.